This record concerns one TCR beta chain sequence. The target antigen is unknown. This entry belongs to a study of human T cells and chemical hapten exposure. Turning to the study itself: Donors were sensitized with 2% DPC on the upper inner arm.

Study findings and constraints: Patch test scores rose with PT1 expanded TCR counts, a positive correlation. The number of TCRs over 1 in 1000 frequency stayed unchanged after DPC.

TCRdb used MiXCR to reprocess the RACE reads, holding one entry per CDR3 protein. The sample lists 75,000 to 95,000 distinct CDR3 sequences; about an eighth were seen once. The time point denotes: patch test 1, 2 weeks after DPC sensitization. Indicated treatment: therapeutic diphenylcyclopropenone sensitization with weekly scalp DPC. The input for sequencing was whole blood, taken in connection with sensitization to the hapten diphenylcyclopropenone (DPC). The clonotype was recovered from a woman aged 55-69 years with alopecia areata. Some clones in this sample may be carry-over from other donors' samples.

Here the CDR3 reads CASSEAGRGQPQHF. In nucleotides, the CDR3 is TGTGCCAGCAGTGAAGCGGGCAGGGGCCAGCCCCAGCATTTT. This chain joins TRBV2 and TRBJ1-5; D is perhaps TRBD1 (6 bases). The V gene's germline CDR1 is SNHLY and CDR2 FYNNEI. CDR3 length: 14 residues. The V end lost 0 bases, the J end lost 7 bases, and 10 bases lay between the germline ends.